These T cell receptor beta chains were read from a single sample in a study of early T cells in non-severe SARS-CoV-2 infection. In TCRdb, the 5' RACE reads were re-called with MiXCR into one record per CDR3 protein. The sample has approximately 69,000 distinct CDR3 sequences; more than 9% are singletons. Material for sequencing was whole blood. The receptor source for this set is an adult who was a healthcare worker with PCR-confirmed SARS-CoV-2 infection or an uninfected control (not recorded which). The CDR3 runs from the conserved cysteine through the conserved F or W. The order of the fields is clone size, V gene, D gene, J gene, CDR3 protein, CDR3 DNA. The D gene is left open where the match is weak. Expanded clones are given a class, and other clones once, few, many or no size at all.

clone size: few
V gene: TRBV20-1
D gene: .
J gene: TRBJ1-1
CDR3 protein: CSASKVTEAFF
CDR3 DNA: TGCAGTGCTAGTAAGGTGACTGAAGCTTTCTTT

clone size: .
V gene: TRBV4-1
D gene: .
J gene: TRBJ2-7
CDR3 protein: CASSQDRVRSYEQYF
CDR3 DNA: TGCGCCAGCAGCCAAGATAGGGTCCGGTCCTACGAGCAGTACTTC

clone size: many
V gene: TRBV20-1
D gene: TRBD1
J gene: TRBJ1-5
CDR3 protein: CSARIIPGTGVQPQHF
CDR3 DNA: TGCAGTGCTAGAATCATCCCCGGGACAGGTGTACAGCCCCAGCATTTT

clone size: many
V gene: TRBV29-1
D gene: TRBD1
J gene: TRBJ2-7
CDR3 protein: CSAGTGVGEQYF
CDR3 DNA: TGCAGCGCAGGGACAGGGGTCGGCGAGCAGTACTTC

clone size: .
V gene: TRBV7-9
D gene: .
J gene: TRBJ2-2
CDR3 protein: CAISVGELFF
CDR3 DNA: TGTGCCATCTCAGTGGGGGAGCTGTTTTTT

clone size: .
V gene: TRBV20-1
D gene: .
J gene: TRBJ1-1
CDR3 protein: CSARDREGGTNTEAFF
CDR3 DNA: TGCAGTGCTAGAGATAGGGAAGGGGGAACGAACACTGAAGCTTTCTTT

clone size: many
V gene: TRBV7-9
D gene: TRBD2
J gene: TRBJ2-1
CDR3 protein: CASSFKLAGANNEQFF
CDR3 DNA: TGTGCCAGCAGCTTTAAGCTGGCGGGAGCTAACAATGAGCAGTTCTTC

clone size: many
V gene: TRBV18
D gene: TRBD1
J gene: TRBJ2-5
CDR3 protein: CASSPRTGQETQYF
CDR3 DNA: TGTGCCAGCTCACCGCGGACAGGCCAAGAGACCCAGTACTTC

clone size: few
V gene: TRBV7-3
D gene: TRBD2
J gene: TRBJ2-3
CDR3 protein: CASSHVLAGTDTQYF
CDR3 DNA: TGTGCCAGCAGCCACGTCCTAGCGGGCACAGATACGCAGTATTTT

clone size: many
V gene: TRBV11-2
D gene: .
J gene: TRBJ2-5
CDR3 protein: CASSLGGQTETQYF
CDR3 DNA: TGTGCCAGCAGCTTAGGAGGCCAGACAGAGACCCAGTACTTC

clone size: once
V gene: TRBV18
D gene: TRBD1
J gene: TRBJ1-2
CDR3 protein: CASLLAGTGNYGYTF
CDR3 DNA: TGTGCCAGCTTACTCGCCGGGACAGGGAACTATGGCTACACCTTC

clone size: many
V gene: TRBV19
D gene: TRBD2
J gene: TRBJ2-1
CDR3 protein: CASSITSGVSYNEQFF
CDR3 DNA: TGTGCCAGTAGTATAACTAGCGGGGTCTCCTACAATGAGCAGTTCTTC

clone size: .
V gene: TRBV7-9
D gene: .
J gene: TRBJ1-2
CDR3 protein: CASSLARSTGGDYGYTF
CDR3 DNA: TGTGCCAGCAGCTTAGCGAGGAGCACAGGTGGGGACTATGGCTACACCTTC

clone size: .
V gene: TRBV29-1
D gene: .
J gene: TRBJ1-1
CDR3 protein: CSGKARGDTEAFF
CDR3 DNA: TGCAGCGGGAAGGCCCGGGGGGACACTGAAGCTTTCTTT

clone size: few
V gene: TRBV7-9
D gene: .
J gene: TRBJ1-1
CDR3 protein: CASSLGFTTEAFF
CDR3 DNA: TGTGCCAGCAGCTTGGGGTTTACCACTGAAGCTTTCTTT

clone size: .
V gene: TRBV5-1
D gene: .
J gene: TRBJ1-6
CDR3 protein: CASSDSEDSPLHF
CDR3 DNA: TGCGCCAGCAGCGATTCAGAAGATTCACCCCTCCACTTT

clone size: many
V gene: TRBV29-1
D gene: .
J gene: TRBJ2-7
CDR3 protein: CSVDQRGEQYF
CDR3 DNA: TGCAGCGTTGACCAACGGGGCGAGCAGTACTTC

clone size: few
V gene: TRBV28
D gene: .
J gene: TRBJ2-7
CDR3 protein: CASSLTGGTYEQYF
CDR3 DNA: TGTGCCAGCAGTTTAACGGGCGGAACCTACGAGCAGTACTTC

clone size: .
V gene: TRBV18
D gene: .
J gene: TRBJ1-1
CDR3 protein: CASSPRQLNTEAFF
CDR3 DNA: TGTGCCAGCTCACCACGGCAATTGAACACTGAAGCTTTCTTT

clone size: many
V gene: TRBV28
D gene: .
J gene: TRBJ2-3
CDR3 protein: CASITTSTDTQYF
CDR3 DNA: TGTGCCAGCATTACGACTAGCACAGATACGCAGTATTTT

clone size: few
V gene: TRBV13
D gene: .
J gene: TRBJ2-5
CDR3 protein: CASSLVRGSNYQETQYF
CDR3 DNA: TGTGCCAGCAGCTTAGTTCGCGGGTCTAACTACCAAGAGACCCAGTACTTC

clone size: .
V gene: TRBV28
D gene: .
J gene: TRBJ2-7
CDR3 protein: CATQGLAQEQYF
CDR3 DNA: TGTGCCACGCAGGGCTTGGCGCAAGAGCAGTACTTC

clone size: many
V gene: TRBV14
D gene: .
J gene: TRBJ2-1
CDR3 protein: CASSQELGGITYNEQFF
CDR3 DNA: TGTGCCAGCAGCCAAGAATTAGGCGGGATCACCTACAATGAGCAGTTCTTC

clone size: many
V gene: TRBV28
D gene: .
J gene: TRBJ2-7
CDR3 protein: CASSLTGDSHQQYF
CDR3 DNA: TGTGCCAGCAGTTTAACCGGGGACTCACACCAGCAGTACTTC

clone size: .
V gene: TRBV12-5
D gene: TRBD2
J gene: TRBJ2-5
CDR3 protein: CASGLTAGDSYQETQYF
CDR3 DNA: TGTGCTAGTGGCTTGACCGCGGGGGACTCGTACCAAGAGACCCAGTACTTC

clone size: .
V gene: TRBV7-9
D gene: .
J gene: TRBJ1-5
CDR3 protein: CASSSDEAQHF
CDR3 DNA: TGTGCCAGCAGCTCCGATGAGGCCCAGCATTTT

clone size: few
V gene: TRBV6-5
D gene: TRBD1
J gene: TRBJ1-1
CDR3 protein: CASGQGALETFF
CDR3 DNA: TGTGCCAGCGGACAGGGGGCATTGGAAACTTTCTTT

clone size: few
V gene: TRBV7-9
D gene: .
J gene: TRBJ1-1
CDR3 protein: CASSYQQGKVFF
CDR3 DNA: TGTGCCAGCAGCTATCAACAGGGAAAAGTTTTCTTT

clone size: many
V gene: TRBV11-2
D gene: .
J gene: TRBJ2-3
CDR3 protein: CASSLGVDTQYF
CDR3 DNA: TGTGCCAGCAGCTTAGGGGTAGATACGCAGTATTTT

clone size: .
V gene: TRBV20-1
D gene: TRBD2
J gene: TRBJ2-3
CDR3 protein: CSARDLTSGLDTQYF
CDR3 DNA: TGCAGTGCTAGAGATTTGACTAGCGGACTAGATACGCAGTATTTT

clone size: many
V gene: TRBV29-1
D gene: .
J gene: TRBJ2-3
CDR3 protein: CSTDTDTQYF
CDR3 DNA: TGCAGCACAGACACAGATACGCAGTATTTT

clone size: many
V gene: TRBV20-1
D gene: TRBD2
J gene: TRBJ2-1
CDR3 protein: CSARLAEYNEQFF
CDR3 DNA: TGCAGTGCTAGACTAGCGGAATACAATGAGCAGTTCTTC

clone size: many
V gene: TRBV28
D gene: .
J gene: TRBJ1-5
CDR3 protein: CASSPPGDYQPQHF
CDR3 DNA: TGTGCCAGCAGCCCCCCGGGGGATTATCAGCCCCAGCATTTT

clone size: .
V gene: TRBV29-1
D gene: .
J gene: TRBJ1-2
CDR3 protein: CSVEAPWSGYGYTF
CDR3 DNA: TGCAGCGTCGAGGCCCCTTGGTCGGGCTATGGCTACACCTTC

clone size: many
V gene: TRBV5-1
D gene: .
J gene: TRBJ2-6
CDR3 protein: CASSSGPGGSTGANVLTF
CDR3 DNA: TGCGCCAGCAGCTCCGGGCCTGGCGGTTCCACGGGGGCCAACGTCCTGACTTTC

clone size: few
V gene: TRBV11-3
D gene: TRBD1
J gene: TRBJ2-5
CDR3 protein: CASSPGTGSRAETQYF
CDR3 DNA: TGTGCCAGCAGCCCTGGGACAGGGTCGAGGGCAGAGACCCAGTACTTC

clone size: many
V gene: TRBV11-2
D gene: TRBD1
J gene: TRBJ1-2
CDR3 protein: CASSLVGGTGKRYTF
CDR3 DNA: TGTGCCAGCAGCTTAGTCGGCGGGACAGGGAAACGCTACACCTTC

clone size: few
V gene: TRBV11-2
D gene: .
J gene: TRBJ2-3
CDR3 protein: CASTDNSRSTDTQYF
CDR3 DNA: TGTGCCAGCACTGATAATAGCCGAAGCACAGATACGCAGTATTTT